Below are 9 T cell receptor beta chains sequenced from a single sample in a study of tumor and adjacent non-tumor tissue in lung cancer. This sample's RNA came from whole unsorted tissue. Distant lung tissue was collected more than 3 cm away from the tumor edge. The library came from three nested PCR rounds adapted from ARM-PCR protocols. One entry per CDR3 protein, called by TCRdb with MiXCR from the multiplex PCR reads. The table records fewer than 75,000 distinct CDR3 sequences, more than 75% of them present only once. Input material: distant non-tumor lung tissue. Receptor source: a man aged 55 to 69 with non-small cell lung cancer.

Points on this clonotype: The germline gene is not matched at one end of the junction; a read error may be the cause. The chain joins TRBV11-1 to TRBJ2-3; no reliable D call. Germline V gene data show CDR1 as SGHAT and CDR2 as FQDESV (reference sequence). This CDR3 spans 14 amino acids. CDR3: CASSLVGGTETQYF. The CDR3 bases are TGTGCCAGCAGCTTAGTGGGCGGCACAGAAACGCAATATTTT.

The chain recombines TRBV28 with TRBJ2-7; unclear D gene. Germline CDR1 MDHEN, CDR2 SYDVKM. The V end was cut by 5 bases, the J end by 9 bases, with 20 bases between. This CDR3 comprises 14 residues. CDR3 nucleotide sequence: TGTGCCAGCAGTCAGTTATTTAGCTCCTGCGGGCAGTACTTC. It yields the protein CASSQLFSSCGQYF.

A note on this clonotype: As the CDR3 is not closed by the conserved phenylalanine or tryptophan, this likely results from a read error. It is unclear where the CDR3 begins or ends on the DNA, so no DNA is shown, and the CDR3 is as TCRdb lists it. The chain uses TRBV6-1 and TRBJ2-7; the listed D gene, TRBD1, was not tested against the DNA. Germline V gene sequence: CDR1 MNHNS, CDR2 SASEGT. A total of 14 residues make up the CDR3, ends included. The CDR3 reads CASSVLDSRGDQYL.

This clonotype was observed a handful of times. This sequence may be a read error, since a much larger clone differs from it by one base. The chain joins TRBV20-1 to TRBJ2-3; the D gene is possibly TRBD2 (6 bases). The CDR3 loop spans 12 amino acids. CDR1 is DFQATT, CDR2 SNEGSKA, per germline (reference sequence). DNA of the CDR3: TGCAGTGCTAGCGGGAGCACAGATATGCAGTATTTT. It codes for CSASGSTDMQYF.

The rearrangement uses TRBV10-3 and TRBJ2-1; D possibly corresponds to TRBD2 (5 bases). Germline V gene lookup returns CDR1 ENHRY and CDR2 SYGVKD. The CDR3 consists of 13 residues. The V and J ends lost 9 bases and 8 bases respectively, with 17 bases between them. CDR3 DNA: TGTGCCATTCGGGATGAAGATAGAGATGAGCAGTTCTTC. Protein: CAIRDEDRDEQFF.

Concerning this clonotype itself: Since the CDR3 does not end with the conserved phenylalanine or tryptophan, this likely comes from a read error. The V call is TRBV29-1, the J call TRBJ2-3; D is undetermined. The germline gives CDR1 SQVTM, CDR2 ANQGSEA. This CDR3 contains 14 residues. CDR3 sequence reads: CSIEDSTHTDTQYL. The DNA of the CDR3 is TGCAGCATTGAAGATAGTACCCACACAGATACGCAGTATTTG.

This clonotype appeared many times. This rearrangement joins TRBV12-3 or TRBV12-4 to TRBJ2-1; no clear D. Trimming left V 2 bases short and J 8 bases short, with 7 bases between. The CDR3 has 12 residues. Here the CDR3 DNA reads TGTGCCAGCAGTTTATCCAAGGATGAGCAGTTCTTC. It yields the protein CASSLSKDEQFF.

The genes are TRBV6-6 and TRBJ2-6; D may be TRBD2 (6 bases). The CDR3 has 17 residues. V lost 7 bases to trimming and J lost 3 bases, with 19 bases between them. CDR1 is MNHNY and CDR2 is SVGAGI in the germline V gene (reference sequence). In nucleotides, the CDR3 is TGTGCCAGCATTTATCCGCCGGAGGGAGGTGGGGCCAACGTCCTGACTTTC. It translates to CASIYPPEGGGANVLTF.

Notes on this clonotype: A junction end diverges from the germline sequence, so it may reflect a read error. The chain links TRBV6-5 to TRBJ2-1, with unresolved D. The CDR3 has 13 residues. Germline CDR1 and CDR2: MNHEY and SVGAGI. In DNA, the CDR3 is TGTGCCAGTAGTTGGGCTGGAGTCAATGAGCGGTTCTTC. This codes for CASSWAGVNERFF.